These 9 T cell receptor beta chains originate from one sample sequenced in a study of T cell responses to AZD1222 COVID-19 vaccine. TCRdb keeps only in-frame clones here, not all; method: immunoSEQ multiplex PCR. The sample has about 77,000 clones; 92% are singletons. The input for sequencing was peripheral blood, taken 28 days after the second AZD1222 dose. Receptors originate from an adult who received the AZD1222 COVID-19 vaccine.

V is TRBV30 and J is TRBJ1-1, with unresolved D. The V gene lost 2 bases and the J gene lost 1 base, with 8 bases spanning the gap. The CDR3 covers 13 residues. Germline CDR1 reads GTSNPN; CDR2 reads SVGIG (reference sequence). CDR3 DNA sequence: TGTGCCTGGAGTTCCGGGCAGAACACTGAAGCTTTCTTT. Protein: CAWSSGQNTEAFF.

V and J are TRBV4-1 and TRBJ2-7; no firm D call. The length of the CDR3 is 14 residues. Trimming took 2 bases from V and 0 from J, leaving 8 bases between them. Looked up from germline, CDR1 is MGHRA and CDR2 is YSYEKL. The CDR3 loop is CASSQSQSSYEQYF. CDR3 bases: TGCGCCAGCAGCCAATCACAAAGCTCCTACGAGCAGTACTTC.

A word on this clone: An end of the junction differs from the germline gene, which may be a read error. V gene TRBV5-1 combines with J gene TRBJ1-1, with D perhaps matching TRBD1 (5 bases). The CDR3 is 14 amino acids. The germline gives CDR1 SGHRS, CDR2 YFSETQ. CDR3 amino acids: CASTLSTGNTEAFF. CDR3 in DNA: TGCGCCAGCACCTTGTCCACAGGGAACACTGAAGCTTTCTTT.

CDR3 residues: CASSRGLAGEADTQYF. For the CDR3, the DNA is TGTGCCAGCAGTCGAGGACTAGCGGGAGAAGCAGATACGCAGTATTTT. The chain recombines TRBV7-9 with TRBJ2-3, with 13 bases fitting TRBD2. The CDR3 length is 16 residues. Germline CDR1 SEHNR, CDR2 FQNEAQ (reference sequence). V lost 6 bases, J lost 4 bases, and 7 bases stayed unmatched. The full variable domain, completed using reference TRBV7-9 and TRBJ2-3, is DTGVSQNPRHKITKRGQNVTFRCDPISEHNRLYWYRQTLGQGPEFLTYFQNEAQLEKSRLLSDRFSAERPKGSFSTLEIQRTEQGDSAMYLCASSRGLAGEADTQYFGPGTRLTVL.

The chain employs TRBV28 and TRBJ1-2; the match to TRBD1 covers 11 bases. The CDR3 loop spans 15 amino acids. Trimming cost V 4 bases and J 4 bases; bases outside gene matches: 5. Germline CDR1 and CDR2: MDHEN and SYDVKM. CDR3 sequence (DNA): TGTGCCAGCAGTTCAAACGGACAGGGGGCCTATGGCTACACCTTC. It is translated as CASSSNGQGAYGYTF.

Of note for this clone: At the DNA level, this CDR3 is encoded by other sequences in the same sample as well. The chain uses TRBV19 and TRBJ2-3; 8 bases match TRBD2. The CDR3 has 15 amino acids. Germline V CDR1 and CDR2: LNHDA, SQIVND (reference sequence). The V and J ends lost 2 bases and 2 bases, in that order; junction bases with no gene match: 3. The CDR3 DNA is TGTGCCAGTAGTATAAGCGGGGGATTCACAGATACGCAGTATTTT. The encoded protein is CASSISGGFTDTQYF.

The rearrangement uses TRBV6-5 and TRBJ2-7, with D possibly TRBD2 on 7 matching bases. Looked up from germline, CDR1 is MNHEY and CDR2 is SVGAGI. Trimming took 8 bases from V and 4 from J, leaving 18 bases between them. This CDR3 is built from 14 residues. The CDR3 nucleotides read TGTGCCAGCGCGGGGGCCCCGGTTGGTTACGAGCAGTACTTC. It specifies CASAGAPVGYEQYF.

The chain couples TRBV5-8 to TRBJ1-1; D perhaps matches TRBD1 (6 bases). V was trimmed by 4 bases and J by 3 bases, leaving 10 bases between them. CDR1 is SGHTS, CDR2 YDEGEE, per germline. The CDR3 covers 13 residues. For the CDR3, the DNA is TGTGCCAGCAGCCGGAACAGGGACACTGAAGCTTTCTTT. Translating it yields CASSRNRDTEAFF.

This clone was found once. This rearrangement joins TRBV19 to TRBJ2-6, with a tentative D call TRBD1 (5 bases). Deletions cut 10 bases from V and 0 bases from J, with 10 bases between. Germline V gene lookup returns CDR1 LNHDA and CDR2 SQIVND (reference sequence). This CDR3 spans 14 amino acids. CDR3 coding DNA: TGTGCCACCAGGGCCTCCTCTGGGGCCAACGTCCTGACTTTC. This gives the protein CATRASSGANVLTF. The complete variable domain, with remaining parts taken from reference TRBV19 and TRBJ2-6, reads DGGITQSPKYLFRKEGQNVTLSCEQNLNHDAMYWYRQDPGQGLRLIYYSQIVNDFQKGDIAEGYSVSREKKESFPLTVTSAQKNPTAFYLCATRASSGANVLTFGAGSRLTVL.